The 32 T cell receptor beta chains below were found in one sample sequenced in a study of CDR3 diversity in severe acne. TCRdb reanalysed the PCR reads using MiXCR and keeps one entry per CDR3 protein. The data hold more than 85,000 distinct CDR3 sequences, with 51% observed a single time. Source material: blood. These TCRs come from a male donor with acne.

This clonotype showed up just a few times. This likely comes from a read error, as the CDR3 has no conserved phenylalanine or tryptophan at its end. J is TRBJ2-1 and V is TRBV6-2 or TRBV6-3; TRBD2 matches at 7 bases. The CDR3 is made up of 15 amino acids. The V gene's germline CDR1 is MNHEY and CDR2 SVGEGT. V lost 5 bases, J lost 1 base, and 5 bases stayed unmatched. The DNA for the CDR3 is TGTGCCAGCAGTACTCAGGGAGGGTCCTACAATGAGCAGTTCATC. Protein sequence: CASSTQGGSYNEQFI.

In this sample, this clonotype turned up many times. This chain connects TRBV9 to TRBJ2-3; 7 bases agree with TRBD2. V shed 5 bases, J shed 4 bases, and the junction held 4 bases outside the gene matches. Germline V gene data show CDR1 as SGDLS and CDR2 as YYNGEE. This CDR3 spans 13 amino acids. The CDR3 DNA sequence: TGTGCCAGCAGGGCGGGAGCCTCAGATACGCAGTATTTT. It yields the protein CASRAGASDTQYF.

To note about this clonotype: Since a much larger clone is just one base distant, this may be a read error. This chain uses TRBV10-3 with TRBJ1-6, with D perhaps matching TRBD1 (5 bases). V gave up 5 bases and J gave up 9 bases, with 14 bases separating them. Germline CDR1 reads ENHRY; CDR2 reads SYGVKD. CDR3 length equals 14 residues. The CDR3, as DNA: TGTGCCATCAGTCCTGTGAGGGGAAGTTCACCCCTCCACTTT. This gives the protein CAISPVRGSSPLHF.

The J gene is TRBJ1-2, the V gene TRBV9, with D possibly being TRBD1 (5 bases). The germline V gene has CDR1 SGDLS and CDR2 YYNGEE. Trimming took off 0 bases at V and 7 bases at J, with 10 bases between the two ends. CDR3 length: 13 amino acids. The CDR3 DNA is TGTGCCAGCAGCGTAGACGAGGGGAGTGGCTACACCTTC. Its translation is CASSVDEGSGYTF.

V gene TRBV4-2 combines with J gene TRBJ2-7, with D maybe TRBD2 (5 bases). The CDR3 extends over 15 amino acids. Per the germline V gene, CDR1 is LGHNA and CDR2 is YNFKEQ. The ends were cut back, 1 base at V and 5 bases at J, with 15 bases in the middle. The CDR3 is CASSQAPGLVHEQYF. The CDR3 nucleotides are TGTGCCAGCAGCCAAGCCCCGGGATTAGTCCACGAGCAGTACTTC.

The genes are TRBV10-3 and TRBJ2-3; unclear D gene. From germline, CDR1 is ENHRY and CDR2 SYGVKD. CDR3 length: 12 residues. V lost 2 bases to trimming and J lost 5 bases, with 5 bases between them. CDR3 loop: CAISEVGDTQYF. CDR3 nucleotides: TGTGCCATCAGTGAGGTCGGAGATACGCAGTATTTT.

CDR3 amino acids: CASSTRRVSTDTQYF. The CDR3 DNA reads as TGTGCCAGTAGTACTAGACGGGTTAGCACAGATACGCAGTATTTT. The chain combines TRBV19 with TRBJ2-3; D is unresolved. This CDR3 region has 15 residues. Germline V CDR1 and CDR2: LNHDA, SQIVND (reference sequence). V was shortened by 4 bases and J by 0 bases, with 11 bases between the two germline ends.

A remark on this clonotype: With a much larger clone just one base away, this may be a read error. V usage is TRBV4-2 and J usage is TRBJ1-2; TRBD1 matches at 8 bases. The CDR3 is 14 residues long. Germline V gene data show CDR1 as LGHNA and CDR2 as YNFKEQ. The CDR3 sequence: CASGQVGDRGGYTF. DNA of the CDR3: TGTGCCAGCGGCCAAGTCGGAGACAGGGGTGGCTACACCTTC.

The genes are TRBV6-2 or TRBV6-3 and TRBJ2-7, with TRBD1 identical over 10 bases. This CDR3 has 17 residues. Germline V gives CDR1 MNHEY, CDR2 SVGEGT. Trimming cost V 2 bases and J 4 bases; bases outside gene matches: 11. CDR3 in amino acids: CASSYPMGQGTEYEQYF. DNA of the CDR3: TGTGCCAGCAGTTACCCCATGGGACAGGGGACCGAATACGAGCAGTACTTC.

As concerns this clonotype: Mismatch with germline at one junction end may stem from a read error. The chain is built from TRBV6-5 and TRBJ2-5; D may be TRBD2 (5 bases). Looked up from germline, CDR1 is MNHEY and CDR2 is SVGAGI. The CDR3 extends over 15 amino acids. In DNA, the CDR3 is TGTGCCATCAGTGAGTCGACGGGGTTGGAAGAGACCCAATACTTC. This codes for CAISESTGLEETQYF.

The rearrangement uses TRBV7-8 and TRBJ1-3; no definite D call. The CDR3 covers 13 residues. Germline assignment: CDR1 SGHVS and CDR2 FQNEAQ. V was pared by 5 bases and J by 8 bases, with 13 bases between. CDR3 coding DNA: TGTGCCAGCAGCGAGGGAATCGTGGACACCATATATTTT. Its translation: CASSEGIVDTIYF.

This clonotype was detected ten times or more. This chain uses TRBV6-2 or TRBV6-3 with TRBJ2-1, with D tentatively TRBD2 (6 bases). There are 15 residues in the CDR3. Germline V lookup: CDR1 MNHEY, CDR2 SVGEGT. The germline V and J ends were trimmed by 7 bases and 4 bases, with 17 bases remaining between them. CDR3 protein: CASTSVRREYNEQFF. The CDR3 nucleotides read TGTGCCAGCACCTCCGTCCGGCGGGAATACAATGAGCAGTTCTTC.

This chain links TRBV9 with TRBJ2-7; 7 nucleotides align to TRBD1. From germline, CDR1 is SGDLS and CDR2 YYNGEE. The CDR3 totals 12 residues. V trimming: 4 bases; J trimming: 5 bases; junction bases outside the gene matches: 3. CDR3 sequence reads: CASSNRGDEQYF. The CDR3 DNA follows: TGTGCCAGCAGCAACAGGGGCGACGAGCAGTACTTC.

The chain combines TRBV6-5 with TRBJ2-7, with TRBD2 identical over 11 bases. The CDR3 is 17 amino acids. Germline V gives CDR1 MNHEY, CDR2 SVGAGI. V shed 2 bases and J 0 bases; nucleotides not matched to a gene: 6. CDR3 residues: CASSYGTSGSSSYEQYF. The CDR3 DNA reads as TGTGCCAGCAGTTACGGTACTAGCGGGAGCAGCTCCTACGAGCAGTACTTC.

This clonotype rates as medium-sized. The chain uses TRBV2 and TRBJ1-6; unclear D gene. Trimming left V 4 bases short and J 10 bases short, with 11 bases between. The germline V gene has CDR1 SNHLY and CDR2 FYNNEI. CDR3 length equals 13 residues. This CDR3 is CASSAERESPLHF. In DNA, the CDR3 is TGTGCCAGCAGTGCCGAGAGGGAATCACCCCTCCACTTT.

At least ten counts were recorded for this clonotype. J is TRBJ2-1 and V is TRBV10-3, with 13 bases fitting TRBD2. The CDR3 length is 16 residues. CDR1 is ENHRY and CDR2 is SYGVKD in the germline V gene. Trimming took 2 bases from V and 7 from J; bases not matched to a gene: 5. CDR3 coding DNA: TGTGCCATCAGTGAGAGGACTAGCGGGAGTGGTAATGAGCAGTTCTTC. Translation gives CAISERTSGSGNEQFF.

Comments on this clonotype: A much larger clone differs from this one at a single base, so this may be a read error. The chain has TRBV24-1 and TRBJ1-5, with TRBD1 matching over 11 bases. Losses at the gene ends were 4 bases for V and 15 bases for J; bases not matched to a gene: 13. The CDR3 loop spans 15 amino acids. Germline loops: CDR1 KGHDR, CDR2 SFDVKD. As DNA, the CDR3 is TGTGCCACCAGTGACCGGACAGGGGGCCTCAGGACCCCGCATTTT. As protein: CATSDRTGGLRTPHF.

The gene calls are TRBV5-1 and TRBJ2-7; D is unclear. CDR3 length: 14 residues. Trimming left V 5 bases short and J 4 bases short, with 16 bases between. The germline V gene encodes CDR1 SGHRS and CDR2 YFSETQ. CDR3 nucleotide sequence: TGCGCCAGCAGGGATGATAACCAGCGATACGAGCAGTACTTC. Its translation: CASRDDNQRYEQYF. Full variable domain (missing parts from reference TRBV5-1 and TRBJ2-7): KAGVTQTPRYLIKTRGQQVTLSCSPISGHRSVSWYQQTPGQGLQFLFEYFSETQRNKGNFPGRFSGRQFSNSRSEMNVSTLELGDSALYLCASRDDNQRYEQYFGPGTRLTVT.

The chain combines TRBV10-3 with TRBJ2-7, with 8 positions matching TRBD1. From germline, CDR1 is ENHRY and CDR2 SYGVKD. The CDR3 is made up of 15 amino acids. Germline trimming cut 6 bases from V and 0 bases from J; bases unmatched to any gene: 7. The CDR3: CAIRGDRSSSYEQYF. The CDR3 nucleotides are TGTGCCATCAGGGGGGACAGGTCGAGCTCCTACGAGCAGTACTTC.

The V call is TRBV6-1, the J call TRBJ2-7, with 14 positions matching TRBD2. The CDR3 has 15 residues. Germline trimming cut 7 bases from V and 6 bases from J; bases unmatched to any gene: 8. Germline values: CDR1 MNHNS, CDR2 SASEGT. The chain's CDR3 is CASTEGLAGDGEQYF. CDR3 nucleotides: TGTGCCAGCACCGAGGGACTAGCGGGAGATGGCGAGCAGTACTTC.

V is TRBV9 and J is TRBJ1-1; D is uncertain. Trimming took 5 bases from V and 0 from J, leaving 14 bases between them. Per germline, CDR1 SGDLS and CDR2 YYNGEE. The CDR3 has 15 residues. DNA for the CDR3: TGTGCCAGCAGTCCCGGAACACGTATGAACACTGAAGCTTTCTTT. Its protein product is CASSPGTRMNTEAFF.

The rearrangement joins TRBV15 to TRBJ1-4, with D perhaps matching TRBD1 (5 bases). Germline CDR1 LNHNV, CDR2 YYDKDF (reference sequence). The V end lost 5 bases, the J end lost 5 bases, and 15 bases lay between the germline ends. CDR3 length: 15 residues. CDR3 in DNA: TGTGCCACCAGCGAGGAAAGGGGCGCCAATGAAAAACTGTTTTTT. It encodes CATSEERGANEKLFF.

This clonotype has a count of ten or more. The CDR3: CASREKGPNTEAFF. CDR3 nucleotides: TGTGCCAGCAGGGAAAAGGGCCCGAACACTGAAGCTTTCTTT. The rearrangement joins TRBV7-9 to TRBJ1-1, with D unclear. V was clipped by 6 bases and J by 1 base, with 12 bases between them. Germline CDR1 and CDR2: SEHNR and FQNEAQ (reference sequence). This CDR3 is 14 amino acids long. Based on the CDR3 plus reference TRBV7-9 and TRBJ1-1, the full variable domain is DTGVSQNPRHKITKRGQNVTFRCDPISEHNRLYWYRQTLGQGPEFLTYFQNEAQLEKSRLLSDRFSAERPKGSFSTLEIQRTEQGDSAMYLCASREKGPNTEAFFGQGTRLTVV.

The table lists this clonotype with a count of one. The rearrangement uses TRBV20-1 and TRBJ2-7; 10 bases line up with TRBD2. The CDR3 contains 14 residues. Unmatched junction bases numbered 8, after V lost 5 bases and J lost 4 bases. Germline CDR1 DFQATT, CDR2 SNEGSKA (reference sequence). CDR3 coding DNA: TGCAGTGCTTACGACCTAGCGGGAGTTTACGAGCAGTACTTC. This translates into CSAYDLAGVYEQYF.

The CDR3 spells CASSLSSPRTRIATNEKLFF. The CDR3 bases are TGTGCCAGCAGCTTATCATCCCCCCGGACCAGAATTGCAACTAATGAAAAACTGTTTTTT. The J gene is TRBJ1-4, the V gene TRBV7-9; D is unresolved. This CDR3 has 20 amino acids. Germline loops: CDR1 SEHNR, CDR2 FQNEAQ (reference sequence). The V and J ends lost 2 bases and 0 bases respectively, with 22 bases between them.

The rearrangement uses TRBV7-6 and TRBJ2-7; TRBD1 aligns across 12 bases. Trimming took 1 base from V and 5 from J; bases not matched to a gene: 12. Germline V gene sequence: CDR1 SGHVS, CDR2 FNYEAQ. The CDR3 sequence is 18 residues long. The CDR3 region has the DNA TGTGCCAGCAGCTTAGGGGACAGGGGGCCGGAGTTACACCACGAGCAGTACTTC. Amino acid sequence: CASSLGDRGPELHHEQYF. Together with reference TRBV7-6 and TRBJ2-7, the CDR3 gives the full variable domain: GAGVSQSPRYKVTKRGQDVALRCDPISGHVSLYWYRQALGQGPEFLTYFNYEAQQDKSGLPNDRFSAERPEGSISTLTIQRTEQRDSAMYRCASSLGDRGPELHHEQYFGPGTRLTVT.

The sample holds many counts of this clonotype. The CDR3: CSVTGWLGEQYF. DNA of the CDR3: TGCAGCGTGACAGGGTGGCTTGGCGAGCAGTACTTC. J is TRBJ2-7 and V is TRBV29-1, with 7 bases lining up with TRBD1. The CDR3 is 12 amino acids. After removal of 6 bases from V and 6 bases from J, the junction contained 8 bases not matched to a gene. The germline V gene encodes CDR1 SQVTM and CDR2 ANQGSEA.

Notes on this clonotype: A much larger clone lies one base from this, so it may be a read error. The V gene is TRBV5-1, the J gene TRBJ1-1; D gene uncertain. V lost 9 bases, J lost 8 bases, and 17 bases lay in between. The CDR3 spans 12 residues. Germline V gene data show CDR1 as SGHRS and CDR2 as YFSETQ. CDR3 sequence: CANSLDQIEAFF. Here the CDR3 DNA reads TGCGCCAACAGTTTAGACCAGATAGAAGCTTTCTTT.

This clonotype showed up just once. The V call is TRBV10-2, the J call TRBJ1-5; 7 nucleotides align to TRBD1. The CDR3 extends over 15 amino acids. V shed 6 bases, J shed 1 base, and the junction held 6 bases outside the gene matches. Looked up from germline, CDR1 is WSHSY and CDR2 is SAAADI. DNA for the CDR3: TGCGCCAGCAGCGTCGACAGGGTAAGCAATCAGCCCCAGCATTTT. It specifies CASSVDRVSNQPQHF.

Here the CDR3 reads CATSDAGTSGSHEQYF. In nucleotides, the CDR3 is TGTGCCACCAGTGATGCCGGAACTAGCGGGAGTCACGAGCAGTACTTC. The chain recombines TRBV24-1 with TRBJ2-7, with 11 bases matching TRBD2. The CDR3 totals 16 residues. Germline V gene sequence: CDR1 KGHDR, CDR2 SFDVKD. The V gene end was trimmed by 3 bases and the J gene end by 5 bases; junction bases not matched to a gene: 8.

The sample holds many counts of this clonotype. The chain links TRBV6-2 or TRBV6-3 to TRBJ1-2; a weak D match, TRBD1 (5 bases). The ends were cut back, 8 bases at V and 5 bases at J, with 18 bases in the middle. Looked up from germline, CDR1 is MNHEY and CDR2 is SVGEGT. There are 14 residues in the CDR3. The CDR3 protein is CASFPRGVPYGYTF. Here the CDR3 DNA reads TGTGCCAGCTTCCCGCGAGGGGTACCTTATGGCTACACCTTC.

The CDR3: CSAPSGRRTDTQYF. The CDR3 DNA follows: TGCAGTGCCCCTAGCGGGAGAAGAACAGATACGCAGTATTTT. This chain uses TRBV20-1 with TRBJ2-3, with TRBD2 matching 10 bases. CDR1 DFQATT and CDR2 SNEGSKA come from the germline V gene (reference sequence). Losses at the gene ends were 6 bases for V and 3 bases for J; bases not matched to a gene: 6. CDR3 length: 14 amino acids.